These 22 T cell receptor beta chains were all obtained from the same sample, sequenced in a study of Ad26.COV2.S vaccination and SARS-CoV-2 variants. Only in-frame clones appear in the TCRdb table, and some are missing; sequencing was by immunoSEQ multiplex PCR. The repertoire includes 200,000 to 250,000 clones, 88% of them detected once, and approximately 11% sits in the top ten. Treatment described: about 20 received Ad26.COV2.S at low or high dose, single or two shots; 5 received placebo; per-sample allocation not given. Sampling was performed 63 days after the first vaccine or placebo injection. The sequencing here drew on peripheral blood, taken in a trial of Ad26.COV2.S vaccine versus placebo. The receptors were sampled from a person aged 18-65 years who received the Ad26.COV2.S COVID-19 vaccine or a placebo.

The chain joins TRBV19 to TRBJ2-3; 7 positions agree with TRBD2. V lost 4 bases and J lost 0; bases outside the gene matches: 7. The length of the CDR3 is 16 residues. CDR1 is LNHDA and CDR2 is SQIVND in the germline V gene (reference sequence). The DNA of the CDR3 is TGTGCCAGTAGTACCAGGCGGGGGTCTAGCACAGATACGCAGTATTTT. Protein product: CASSTRRGSSTDTQYF.

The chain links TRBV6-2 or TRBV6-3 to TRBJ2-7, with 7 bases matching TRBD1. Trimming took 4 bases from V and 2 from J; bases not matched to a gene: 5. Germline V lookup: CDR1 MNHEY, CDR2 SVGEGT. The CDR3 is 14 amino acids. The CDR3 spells CASSSPQGAYEQYF. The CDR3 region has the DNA TGTGCCAGCAGTTCCCCCCAGGGGGCCTACGAGCAGTACTTC.

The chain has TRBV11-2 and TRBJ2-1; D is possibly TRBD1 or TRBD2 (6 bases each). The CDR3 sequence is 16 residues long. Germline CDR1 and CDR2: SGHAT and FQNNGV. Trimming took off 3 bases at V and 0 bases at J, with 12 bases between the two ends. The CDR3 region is CASSLRGESSYNEQFF. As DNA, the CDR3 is TGTGCCAGCAGCTTGAGGGGGGAGAGCTCCTACAATGAGCAGTTCTTC.

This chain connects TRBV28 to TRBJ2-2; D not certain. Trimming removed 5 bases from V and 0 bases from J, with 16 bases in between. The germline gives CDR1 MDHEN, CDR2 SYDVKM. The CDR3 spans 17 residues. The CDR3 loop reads CASSHHGGVANTGELFF. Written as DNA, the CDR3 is TGTGCCAGCAGTCACCACGGCGGCGTCGCGAACACCGGGGAGCTGTTTTTT.

The CDR3: CASSLGHLTDEQYF. The CDR3 nucleotides read TGTGCCAGCAGTTTGGGACACCTGACTGACGAGCAGTACTTC. The V gene is TRBV28, the J gene TRBJ2-7; TRBD1 might be the D (6 bases). Looked up from germline, CDR1 is MDHEN and CDR2 is SYDVKM. The V and J ends lost 3 bases and 5 bases respectively, with 14 bases between them. The CDR3 sequence is 14 residues long.

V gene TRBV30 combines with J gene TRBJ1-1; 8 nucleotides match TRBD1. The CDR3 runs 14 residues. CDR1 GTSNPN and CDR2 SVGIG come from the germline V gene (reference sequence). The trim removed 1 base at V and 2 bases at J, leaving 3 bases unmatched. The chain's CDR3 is CAWSETGGNTEAFF. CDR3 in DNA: TGTGCCTGGAGTGAAACAGGGGGTAACACTGAAGCTTTCTTT. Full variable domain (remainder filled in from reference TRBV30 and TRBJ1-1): SQTIHQWPATLVQPVGSPLSLECTVEGTSNPNLYWYRQAAGRGLQLLFYSVGIGQISSEVPQNLSASRPQDRQFILSSKKLLLSDSGFYLCAWSETGGNTEAFFGQGTRLTVV.

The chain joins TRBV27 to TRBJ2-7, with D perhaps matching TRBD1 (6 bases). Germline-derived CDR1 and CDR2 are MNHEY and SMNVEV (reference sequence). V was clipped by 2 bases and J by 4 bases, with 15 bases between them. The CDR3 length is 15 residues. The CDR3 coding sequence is TGTGCCAGCAGTTTAGAGGCCGGCAGGGGTTACGAGCAGTACTTC. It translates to CASSLEAGRGYEQYF.

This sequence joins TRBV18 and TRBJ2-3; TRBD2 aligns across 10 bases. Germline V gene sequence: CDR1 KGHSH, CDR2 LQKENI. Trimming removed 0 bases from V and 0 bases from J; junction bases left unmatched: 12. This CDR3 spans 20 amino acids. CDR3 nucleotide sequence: TGTGCCAGCTCACCACCTAGCGGGAGGACAACCCTCCTTAGCACAGATACGCAGTATTTT. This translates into CASSPPSGRTTLLSTDTQYF. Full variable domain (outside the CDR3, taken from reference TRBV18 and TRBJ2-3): NAGVMQNPRHLVRRRGQEARLRCSPMKGHSHVYWYRQLPEEGLKFMVYLQKENIIDESGMPKERFSAEFPKEGPSILRIQQVVRGDSAAYFCASSPPSGRTTLLSTDTQYFGPGTRLTVL.

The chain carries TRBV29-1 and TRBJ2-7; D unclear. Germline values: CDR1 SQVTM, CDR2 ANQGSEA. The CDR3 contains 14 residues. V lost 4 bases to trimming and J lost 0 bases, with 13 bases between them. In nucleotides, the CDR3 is TGCAGCGTTGGAGGCCTGGCTTCCTCCTACGAGCAGTACTTC. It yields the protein CSVGGLASSYEQYF.

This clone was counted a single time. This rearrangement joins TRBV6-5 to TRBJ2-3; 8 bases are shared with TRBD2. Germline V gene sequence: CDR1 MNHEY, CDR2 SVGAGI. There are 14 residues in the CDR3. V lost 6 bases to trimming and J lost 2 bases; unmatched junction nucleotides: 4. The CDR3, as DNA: TGTGCCAGCAGAGGGCGGGGGGACACAGATACGCAGTATTTT. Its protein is CASRGRGDTDTQYF.

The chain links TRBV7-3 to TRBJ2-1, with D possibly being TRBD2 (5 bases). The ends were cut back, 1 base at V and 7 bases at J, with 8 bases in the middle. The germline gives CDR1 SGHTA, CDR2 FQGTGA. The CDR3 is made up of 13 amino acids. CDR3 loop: CASSLNTGNEQFF. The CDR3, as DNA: TGTGCCAGCAGCTTAAACACGGGGAATGAGCAGTTCTTC. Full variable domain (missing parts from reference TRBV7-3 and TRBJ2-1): GAGVSQTPSNKVTEKGKYVELRCDPISGHTALYWYRQSLGQGPEFLIYFQGTGAADDSGLPNDRFFAVRPEGSVSTLKIQRTERGDSAVYLCASSLNTGNEQFFGPGTRLTVL.

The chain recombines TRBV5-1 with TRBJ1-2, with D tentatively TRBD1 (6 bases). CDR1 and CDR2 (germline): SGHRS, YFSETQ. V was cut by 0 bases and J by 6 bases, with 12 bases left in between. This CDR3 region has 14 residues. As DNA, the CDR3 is TGCGCCAGCAGCTTGGACAGGGACGCGAATGGCTACACCTTC. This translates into CASSLDRDANGYTF.

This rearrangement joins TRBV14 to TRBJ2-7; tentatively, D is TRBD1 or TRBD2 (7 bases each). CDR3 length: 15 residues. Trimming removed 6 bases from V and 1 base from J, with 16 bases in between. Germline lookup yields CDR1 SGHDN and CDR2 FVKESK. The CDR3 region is CASSPRQGGSYEQYF. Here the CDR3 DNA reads TGTGCCAGCAGTCCACGACAGGGAGGGTCCTACGAGCAGTACTTC.

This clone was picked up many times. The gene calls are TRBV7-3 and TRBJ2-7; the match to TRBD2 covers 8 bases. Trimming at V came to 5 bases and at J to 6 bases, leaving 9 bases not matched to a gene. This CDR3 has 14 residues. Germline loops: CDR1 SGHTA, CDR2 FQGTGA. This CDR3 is CASSTQAGVGEQYF. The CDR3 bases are TGTGCCAGCAGCACTCAAGCGGGAGTGGGCGAGCAGTACTTC.

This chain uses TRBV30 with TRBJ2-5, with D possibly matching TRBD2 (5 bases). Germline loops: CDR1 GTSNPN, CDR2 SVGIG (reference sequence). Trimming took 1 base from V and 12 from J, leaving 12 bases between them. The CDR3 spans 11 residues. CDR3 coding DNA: TGTGCCTGGAGTGCTGGTCCGCGGGAGTACTTC. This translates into CAWSAGPREYF. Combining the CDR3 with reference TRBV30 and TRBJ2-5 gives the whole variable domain SQTIHQWPATLVQPVGSPLSLECTVEGTSNPNLYWYRQAAGRGLQLLFYSVGIGQISSEVPQNLSASRPQDRQFILSSKKLLLSDSGFYLCAWSAGPREYFGPGTRLLVL.

The CDR3 coding sequence is TGTGCCAGCAGTTACGCCGACAGGGGGTCTGAAGCTTTCTTT. Translating gives CASSYADRGSEAFF. The chain links TRBV6-5 to TRBJ1-1; TRBD1 agrees at 9 bases. After removal of 2 bases from V and 6 bases from J, the junction contained 4 bases not matched to a gene. CDR1 MNHEY and CDR2 SVGAGI come from the germline V gene. This CDR3 is built from 14 residues.

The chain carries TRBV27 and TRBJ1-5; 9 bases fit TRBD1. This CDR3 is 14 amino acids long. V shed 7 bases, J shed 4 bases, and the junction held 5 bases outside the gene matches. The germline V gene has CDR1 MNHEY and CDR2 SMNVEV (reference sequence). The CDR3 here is CASKAGTGNQPQHF. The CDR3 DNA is TGTGCCAGCAAAGCCGGGACAGGGAATCAGCCCCAGCATTTT.

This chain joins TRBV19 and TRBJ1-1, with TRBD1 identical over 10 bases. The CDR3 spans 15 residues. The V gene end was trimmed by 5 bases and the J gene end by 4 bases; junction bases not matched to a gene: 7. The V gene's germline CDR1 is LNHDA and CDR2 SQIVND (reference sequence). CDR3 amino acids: CASSSPWDRGTEAFF. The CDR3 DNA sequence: TGTGCCAGTAGTTCCCCCTGGGACAGGGGCACTGAAGCTTTCTTT.

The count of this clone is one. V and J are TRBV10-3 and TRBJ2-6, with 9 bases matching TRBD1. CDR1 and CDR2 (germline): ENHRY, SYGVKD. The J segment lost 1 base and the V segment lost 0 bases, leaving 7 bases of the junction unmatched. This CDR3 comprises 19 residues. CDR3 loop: CAISESSRQGDSGANVLTF. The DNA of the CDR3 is TGTGCCATCAGTGAGTCCTCGAGACAGGGGGATTCTGGGGCCAACGTCCTGACTTTC.

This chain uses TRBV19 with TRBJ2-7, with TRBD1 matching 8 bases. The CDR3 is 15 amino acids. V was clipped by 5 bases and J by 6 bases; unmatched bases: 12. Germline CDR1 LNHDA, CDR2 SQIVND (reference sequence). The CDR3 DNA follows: TGTGCCAGTAGTCCGAGGACAGGGATGGGAGGCGAGCAGTACTTC. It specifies CASSPRTGMGGEQYF.

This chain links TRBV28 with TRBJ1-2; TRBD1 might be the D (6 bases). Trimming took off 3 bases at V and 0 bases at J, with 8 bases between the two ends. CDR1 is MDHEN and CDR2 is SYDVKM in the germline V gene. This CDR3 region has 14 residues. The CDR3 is CASSLTGANYGYTF. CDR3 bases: TGTGCCAGCAGTTTGACAGGAGCTAACTATGGCTACACCTTC.

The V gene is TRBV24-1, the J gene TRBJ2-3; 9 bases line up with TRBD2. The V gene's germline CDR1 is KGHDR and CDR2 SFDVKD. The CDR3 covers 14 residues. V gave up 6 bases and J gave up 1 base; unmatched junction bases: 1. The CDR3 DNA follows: TGTGCCACCAGTTGGACTAGCGGCACAGATACGCAGTATTTT. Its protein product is CATSWTSGTDTQYF.